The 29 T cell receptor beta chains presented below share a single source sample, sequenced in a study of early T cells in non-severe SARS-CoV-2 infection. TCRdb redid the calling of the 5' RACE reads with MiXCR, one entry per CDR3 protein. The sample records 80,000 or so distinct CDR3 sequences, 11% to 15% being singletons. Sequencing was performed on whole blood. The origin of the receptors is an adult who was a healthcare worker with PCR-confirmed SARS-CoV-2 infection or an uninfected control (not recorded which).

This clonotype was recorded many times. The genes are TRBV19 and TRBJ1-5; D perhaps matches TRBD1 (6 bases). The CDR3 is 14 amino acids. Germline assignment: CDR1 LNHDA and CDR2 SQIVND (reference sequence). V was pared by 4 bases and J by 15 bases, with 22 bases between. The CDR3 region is CASSTQHGGIGMHF. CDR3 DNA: TGTGCCAGTAGTACCCAACACGGGGGCATTGGGATGCATTTT.

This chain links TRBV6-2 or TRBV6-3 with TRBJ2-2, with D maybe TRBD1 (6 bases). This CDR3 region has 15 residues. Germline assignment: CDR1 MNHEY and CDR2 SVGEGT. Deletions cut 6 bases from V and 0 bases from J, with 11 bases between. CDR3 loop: CASRPTGPNTGELFF. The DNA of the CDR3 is TGTGCCAGCAGGCCGACAGGCCCGAACACCGGGGAGCTGTTTTTT.

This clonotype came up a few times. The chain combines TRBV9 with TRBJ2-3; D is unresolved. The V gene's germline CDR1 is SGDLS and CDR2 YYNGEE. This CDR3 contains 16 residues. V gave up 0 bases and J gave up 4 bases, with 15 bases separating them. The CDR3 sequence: CASSVEVGRPSDTQYF. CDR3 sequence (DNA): TGTGCCAGCAGCGTAGAGGTGGGCAGGCCATCAGATACGCAGTATTTT.

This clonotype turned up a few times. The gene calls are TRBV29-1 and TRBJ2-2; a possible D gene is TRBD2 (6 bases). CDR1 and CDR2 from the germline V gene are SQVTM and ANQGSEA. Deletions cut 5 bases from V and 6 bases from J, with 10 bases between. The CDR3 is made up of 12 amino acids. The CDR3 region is CSVPTGAGELFF. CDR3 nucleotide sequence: TGCAGCGTTCCAACGGGGGCCGGGGAGCTGTTTTTT.

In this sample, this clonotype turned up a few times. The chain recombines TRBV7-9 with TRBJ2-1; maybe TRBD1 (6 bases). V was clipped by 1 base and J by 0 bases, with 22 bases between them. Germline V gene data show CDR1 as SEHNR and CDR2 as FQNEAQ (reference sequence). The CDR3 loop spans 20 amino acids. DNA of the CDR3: TGTGCCAGCAGCTTAGGGGAAGGGGGACCTTTTAGAAGCTCCTACAATGAGCAGTTCTTC. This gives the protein CASSLGEGGPFRSSYNEQFF.

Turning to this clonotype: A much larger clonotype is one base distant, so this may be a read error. CDR3 sequence reads: CASSPKTDTQYF. In DNA, the CDR3 is TGTGCCAGCAGCCCCAAGACAGATACGCAGTATTTT. V is TRBV11-2 and J is TRBJ2-3; D remains unclear. V was clipped by 5 bases and J by 3 bases, with 6 bases between them. CDR1 and CDR2 from the germline V gene are SGHAT and FQNNGV. This CDR3 region has 12 residues.

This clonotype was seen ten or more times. CDR3 loop: CASNTGGELTYGYTF. As DNA, the CDR3 is TGTGCCAGCAACACCGGTGGGGAGCTTACCTATGGCTACACCTTC. The rearrangement joins TRBV6-6 to TRBJ1-2; D is uncertain. Germline-derived CDR1 and CDR2 are MNHNY and SVGAGI (reference sequence). This CDR3 has 15 residues. Trimming removed 7 bases from V and 4 bases from J, with 19 bases in between.

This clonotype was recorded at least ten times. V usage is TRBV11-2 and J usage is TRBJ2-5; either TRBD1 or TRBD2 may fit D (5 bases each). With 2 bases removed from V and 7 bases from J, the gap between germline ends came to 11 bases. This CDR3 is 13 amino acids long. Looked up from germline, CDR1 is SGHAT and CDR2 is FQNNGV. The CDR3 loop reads CASSLRDRGTQYF. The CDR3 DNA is TGTGCCAGCAGCTTAAGGGACCGAGGGACCCAGTACTTC.

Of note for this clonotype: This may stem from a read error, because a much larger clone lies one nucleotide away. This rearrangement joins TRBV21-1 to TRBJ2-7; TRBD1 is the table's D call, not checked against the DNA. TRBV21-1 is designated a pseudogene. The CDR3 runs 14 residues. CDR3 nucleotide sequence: TGTGCCAGCAGCAACAGCCCCCAGAGGTACGAGCAGTACTTC. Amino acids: CASSNSPQRYEQYF.

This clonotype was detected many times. The CDR3 nucleotides are TGTGCCAGCAGCTTCCAGGGGGCGGGTGAGCAGTACTTC. Residues: CASSFQGAGEQYF. The genes are TRBV7-8 and TRBJ2-7, with TRBD1 identical over 8 bases. V lost 3 bases and J lost 7; bases outside the gene matches: 5. Germline CDR1 is SGHVS and CDR2 is FQNEAQ. The CDR3 spans 13 residues.

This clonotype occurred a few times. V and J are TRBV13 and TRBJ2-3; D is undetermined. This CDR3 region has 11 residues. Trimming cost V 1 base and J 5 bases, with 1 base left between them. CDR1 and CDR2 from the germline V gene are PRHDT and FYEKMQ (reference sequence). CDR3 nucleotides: TGTGCCAGCAGCTTAGAAGATACGCAGTATTTT. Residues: CASSLEDTQYF.

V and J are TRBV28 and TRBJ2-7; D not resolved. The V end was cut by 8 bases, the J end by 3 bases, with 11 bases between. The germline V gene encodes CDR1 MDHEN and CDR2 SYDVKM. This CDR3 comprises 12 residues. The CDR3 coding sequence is TGTGCCAGCCAGGATTGGCGCTACGAGCAGTACTTC. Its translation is CASQDWRYEQYF.

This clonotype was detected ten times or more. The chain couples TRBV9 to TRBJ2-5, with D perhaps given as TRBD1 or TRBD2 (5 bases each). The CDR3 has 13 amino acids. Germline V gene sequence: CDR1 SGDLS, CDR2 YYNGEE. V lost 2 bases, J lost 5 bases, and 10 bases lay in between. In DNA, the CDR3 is TGTGCCAGCAGCGTTGGGACGCGGGAGACCCAGTACTTC. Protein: CASSVGTRETQYF.

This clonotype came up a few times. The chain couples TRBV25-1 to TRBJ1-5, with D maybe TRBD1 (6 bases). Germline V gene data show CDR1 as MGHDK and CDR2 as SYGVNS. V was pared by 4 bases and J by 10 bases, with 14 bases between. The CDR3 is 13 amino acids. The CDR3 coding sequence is TGTGCCAGCAGTGTGGCCAGGGGAGGTCCCCAGCATTTT. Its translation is CASSVARGGPQHF.

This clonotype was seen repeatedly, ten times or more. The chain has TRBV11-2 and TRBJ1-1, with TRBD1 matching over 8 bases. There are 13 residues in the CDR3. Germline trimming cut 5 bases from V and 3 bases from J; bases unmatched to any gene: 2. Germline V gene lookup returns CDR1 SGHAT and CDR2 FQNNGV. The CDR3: CASSGQGYTEAFF. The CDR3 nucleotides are TGTGCCAGCAGCGGACAGGGTTACACTGAAGCTTTCTTT.

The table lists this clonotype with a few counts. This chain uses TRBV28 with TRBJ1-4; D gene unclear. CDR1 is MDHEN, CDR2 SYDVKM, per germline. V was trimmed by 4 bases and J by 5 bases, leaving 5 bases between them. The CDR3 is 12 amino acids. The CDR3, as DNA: TGTGCCAGCAGTTCCCTGAATGAAAAACTGTTTTTT. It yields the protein CASSSLNEKLFF.

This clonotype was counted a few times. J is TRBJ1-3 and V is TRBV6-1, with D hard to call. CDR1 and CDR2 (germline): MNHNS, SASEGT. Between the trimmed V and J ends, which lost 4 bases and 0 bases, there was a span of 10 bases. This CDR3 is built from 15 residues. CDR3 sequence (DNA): TGTGCCAGCAGTGGAACAGCCAACTCTGGAAACACCATATATTTT. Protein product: CASSGTANSGNTIYF.

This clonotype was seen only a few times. CDR3 sequence: CASSLGGLAVYNEQFF. CDR3 DNA sequence: TGCGCCAGCAGCCTAGGGGGACTAGCAGTGTACAATGAGCAGTTCTTC. The chain joins TRBV4-1 to TRBJ2-1; 9 bases line up with TRBD2. V was pared by 4 bases and J by 4 bases, with 8 bases of the junction left unmatched. The CDR3 covers 16 residues. Germline V gene data show CDR1 as MGHRA and CDR2 as YSYEKL.

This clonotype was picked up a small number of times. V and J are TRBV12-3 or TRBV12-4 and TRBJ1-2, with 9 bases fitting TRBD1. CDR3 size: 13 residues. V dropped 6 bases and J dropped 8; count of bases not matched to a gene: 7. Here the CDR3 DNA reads TGTGCCAGCAGGTACACAGGGGGCGAAGGCTACACCTTC. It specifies CASRYTGGEGYTF.

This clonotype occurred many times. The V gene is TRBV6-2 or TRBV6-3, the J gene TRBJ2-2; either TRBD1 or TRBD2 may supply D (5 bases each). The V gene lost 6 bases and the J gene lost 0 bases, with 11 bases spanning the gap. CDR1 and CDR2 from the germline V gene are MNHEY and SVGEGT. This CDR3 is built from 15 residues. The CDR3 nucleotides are TGTGCCAGCAGAACGCAGGGACCGAACACCGGGGAGCTGTTTTTT. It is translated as CASRTQGPNTGELFF.

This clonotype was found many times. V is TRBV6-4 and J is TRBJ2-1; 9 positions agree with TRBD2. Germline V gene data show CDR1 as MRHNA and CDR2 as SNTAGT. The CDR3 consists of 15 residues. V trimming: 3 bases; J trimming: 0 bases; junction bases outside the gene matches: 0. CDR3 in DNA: TGTGCCAGCAGTGAGCGGGGGGGCTCCTACAATGAGCAGTTCTTC. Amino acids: CASSERGGSYNEQFF.

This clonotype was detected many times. CDR3 coding DNA: TGTGCCAGCAGTTCCCATAGCGGGACTAGTCCCGGGAGCTCCTACAATGAGCAGTTCTTC. It yields the protein CASSSHSGTSPGSSYNEQFF. The chain employs TRBV6-5 and TRBJ2-1; 8 nucleotides agree with TRBD2. J gave up 0 bases and V 4 bases, and 17 bases lay outside the gene matches. The germline V gene encodes CDR1 MNHEY and CDR2 SVGAGI. This CDR3 comprises 20 residues.

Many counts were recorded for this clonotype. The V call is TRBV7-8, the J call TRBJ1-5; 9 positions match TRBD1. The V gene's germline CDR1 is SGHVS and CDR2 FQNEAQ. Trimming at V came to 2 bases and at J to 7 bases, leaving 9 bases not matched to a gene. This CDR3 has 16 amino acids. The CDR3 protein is CASSLIFGTGSQPQHF. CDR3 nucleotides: TGTGCCAGCAGCTTAATTTTCGGGACAGGGTCGCAGCCCCAGCATTTT. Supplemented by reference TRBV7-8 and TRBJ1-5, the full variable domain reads GAGVSQSPRYKVAKRGQDVALRCDPISGHVSLFWYQQALGQGPEFLTYFQNEAQLDKSGLPSDRFFAERPEGSVSTLKIQRTQQEDSAVYLCASSLIFGTGSQPQHFGDGTRLSIL.

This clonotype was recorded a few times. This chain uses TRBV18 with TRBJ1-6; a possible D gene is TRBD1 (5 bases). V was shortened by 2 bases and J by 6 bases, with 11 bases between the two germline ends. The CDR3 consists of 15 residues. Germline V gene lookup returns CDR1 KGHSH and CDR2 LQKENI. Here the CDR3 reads CASSPGDRSNSPLHF. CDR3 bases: TGTGCCAGCTCACCAGGAGACAGAAGTAATTCACCCCTCCACTTT.

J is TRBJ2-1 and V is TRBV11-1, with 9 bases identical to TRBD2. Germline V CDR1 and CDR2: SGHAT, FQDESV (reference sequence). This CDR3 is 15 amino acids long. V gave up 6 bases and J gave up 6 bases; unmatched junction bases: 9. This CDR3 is CASSQASGIFNEQFF. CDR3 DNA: TGTGCCAGCAGTCAGGCTAGCGGGATCTTCAATGAGCAGTTCTTC.

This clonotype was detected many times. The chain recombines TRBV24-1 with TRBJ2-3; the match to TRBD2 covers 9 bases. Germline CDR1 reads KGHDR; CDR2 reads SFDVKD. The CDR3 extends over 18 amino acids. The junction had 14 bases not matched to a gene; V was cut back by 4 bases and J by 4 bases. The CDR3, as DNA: TGTGCCACCAGTGACCCGATTTCCTTAGCGGGAGACTCAGATACGCAGTATTTT. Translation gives CATSDPISLAGDSDTQYF.

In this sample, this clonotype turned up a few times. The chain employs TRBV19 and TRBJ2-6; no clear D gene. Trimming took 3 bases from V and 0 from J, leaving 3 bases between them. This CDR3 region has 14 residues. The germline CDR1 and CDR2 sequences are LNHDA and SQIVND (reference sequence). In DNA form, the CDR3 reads TGTGCCAGTAGTATCCTCTCTGGGGCCAACGTCCTGACTTTC. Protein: CASSILSGANVLTF.

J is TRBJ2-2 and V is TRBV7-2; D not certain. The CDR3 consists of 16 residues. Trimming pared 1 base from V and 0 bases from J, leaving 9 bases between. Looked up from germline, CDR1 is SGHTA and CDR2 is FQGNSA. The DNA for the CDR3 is TGTGCCAGCAGCTTAGACGCAGATGCGAACACCGGGGAGCTGTTTTTT. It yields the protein CASSLDADANTGELFF.

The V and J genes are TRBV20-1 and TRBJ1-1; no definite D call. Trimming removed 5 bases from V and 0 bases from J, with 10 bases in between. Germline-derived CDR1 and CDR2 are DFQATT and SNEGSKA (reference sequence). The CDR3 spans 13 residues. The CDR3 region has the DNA TGCAGTGCTTGTTACCAATTGAACACTGAAGCTTTCTTT. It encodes CSACYQLNTEAFF.